This TCR beta chain was sequenced in a study of T cell repertoires in cytomegalovirus infection (dated 2019 in TCRdb). Notes on the research overall: Because public TCR beta signatures pointed to carriage of CMV infection together with the matching HLA type, the HLA type of each donor mattered for the analysis.

For CDR1 and CDR2, the germline V gene (reference sequence) lists DFQATT and SNEGSKA. The junction shows trimming of 0 bases on V and 3 bases on J, and the gene matches do not reach 4 bases of it. The CDR3, from cysteine to phenylalanine, totals 14 residues. The DNA shown is the 42-base CDR3, in frame from base 1. Concerning this clonotype: Its recognized antigen is unknown. Within one base of it there is no much larger clone, and no base qualities were kept.

TCRdb records Illumina HiSeq 1500 as the sequencer. TCRdb reworked the public reads: Q25 trimming with fastp, MiXCR clone assembly, productive beta chains retained. Entries are consolidated by CDR3 protein sequence, retaining the most common genes and DNA. The sample table records around 450,000 distinct CDR3 sequences; under 40% of these occur just once. Roughly an eighth of the sample goes to the ten largest clones. The research as a whole found: In both this cohort and an independent cohort of several hundred donors, the cumulative frequency of public TCR beta family members distinguished carriers of CMV infection plus the relevant HLA type. In the ex vivo response, HLA-C-restricted CMV-specific TCR beta clonotypes were dominant, and in two of eight donors the single most frequent clonotype came from this HLA-C-restricted group.

Sequenced material: PBMCs. This receptor was identified in a human donor in good health (CMV status not recorded). Some clones in this sample may be carry-over from other donors' samples. The chain employs TRBV20-1 and TRBJ2-5; 7 of the junction bases match TRBD2. The CDR3 region: CSARDGTTKETQYF. DNA sequence: TGCAGTGCTAGAGACGGGACTACGAAAGAGACCCAGTACTTC.